Following are 17 T cell receptor beta chains from one sample sequenced in a study of T cell repertoires in cytomegalovirus infection. Using its own MiXCR run on the reads, TCRdb lists one record per CDR3 protein. The sample yields 800,000 to 950,000 distinct CDR3 sequences, around a third seen once. No cognate antigen is known for these TCRs. Specimen: cultured CD8+ T cells from PBMCs, collected from culture after CMV antigen stimulation. These receptors were taken from a human donor in good health (CMV status not recorded). Some clones in this sample may be carry-over from other donors' samples.

The genes are TRBV20-1 and TRBJ2-1; TRBD2 might be the D (5 bases). The CDR3 spans 12 residues. Trimming took off 7 bases at V and 8 bases at J, with 15 bases between the two ends. From germline, CDR1 is DFQATT and CDR2 SNEGSKA (reference sequence). The CDR3 region has the DNA TGCAGTGGACGTAGCGCCGACGATGAGCAGTTCTTC. This sequence encodes CSGRSADDEQFF.

This clonotype was observed at least ten times. CDR3 protein: CASSLAIRRGPGNTEAFF. The CDR3 DNA is TGTGCCAGCAGCTTAGCGATCCGTAGGGGGCCGGGGAACACTGAAGCTTTCTTT. The chain employs TRBV7-8 and TRBJ1-1; 7 bases are shared with TRBD1. The germline gives CDR1 SGHVS, CDR2 FQNEAQ. The CDR3 sequence is 18 residues long. The V segment lost 0 bases and the J segment 1 base; nucleotides outside the gene matches: 11.

About this clonotype: One end of the junction fails to match germline, which may point to a read error. The V call is TRBV6-8, the J call TRBJ1-1; D might be TRBD1 (5 bases). This CDR3 region has 15 residues. The germline V gene encodes CDR1 MNHGY and CDR2 SAAAGT. CDR3 nucleotides: TGTGACAGCAGTTCCCGACAGACAGCAACCACTGAAGCTTTCTTT. Amino acid sequence: CDSSSRQTATTEAFF.

In its sample, this clonotype was seen a few times. V and J are TRBV6-1 and TRBJ1-2, with no clear D. CDR3 length: 11 residues. Trimming removed 4 bases at V and 3 bases at J, with 3 bases between. Germline values: CDR1 MNHNS, CDR2 SASEGT. The CDR3 protein is CASSADYGYTF. Here the CDR3 DNA reads TGTGCCAGCAGTGCAGACTATGGCTACACCTTC.

The chain uses TRBV7-2 and TRBJ2-7, with 8 nucleotides matching TRBD2. V lost 4 bases to trimming and J lost 2 bases; unmatched junction nucleotides: 10. The V gene's germline CDR1 is SGHTA and CDR2 FQGNSA. The CDR3 has 16 amino acids. DNA for the CDR3: TGTGCCAGCAGCTCCGAGCGGGAGTATCATGCCTACGAGCAGTACTTC. It codes for CASSSEREYHAYEQYF.

About this clonotype: A much larger clone is a single base away; this may be a read error. V and J are TRBV3-1 and TRBJ1-6; no clear D. The CDR3 runs to 14 residues. Germline V gives CDR1 LGHDT, CDR2 YNNKEL (reference sequence). CDR3 nucleotides: TGTGCCAGCAGCCAAGTGGAGAATAATTCATCCCTCCACTTT. Encoded protein: CASSQVENNSSLHF.

The rearrangement joins TRBV19 to TRBJ1-1; D not certain. Germline values: CDR1 LNHDA, CDR2 SQIVND (reference sequence). The CDR3 is made up of 13 amino acids. V lost 1 base and J lost 4, with 7 bases in between. This chain's CDR3 is CASSIALVTEAFF. CDR3 nucleotides: TGTGCCAGTAGTATAGCCCTGGTCACTGAAGCTTTCTTT.

The V gene is TRBV12-3 or TRBV12-4, the J gene TRBJ2-5, with 8 bases fitting TRBD1. This CDR3 is built from 17 residues. Germline trimming cut 3 bases from V and 1 base from J; bases unmatched to any gene: 10. The CDR3 DNA reads as TGTGCCAGCAGTTTGGCAGGGGGCGCATTCCTCCAAGAGACCCAGTACTTC. Protein sequence: CASSLAGGAFLQETQYF.

The chain recombines TRBV2 with TRBJ2-1; D perhaps matches TRBD1 (6 bases). This CDR3 region has 14 residues. Trimming removed 4 bases at V and 1 base at J, with 8 bases between. From germline, CDR1 is SNHLY and CDR2 FYNNEI. The chain's CDR3 is CASSAQGSYNEQFF. The CDR3 DNA reads as TGTGCCAGCAGTGCCCAGGGGTCCTACAATGAGCAGTTCTTC.

The chain carries TRBV6-2 or TRBV6-3 and TRBJ2-4, with D possibly matching TRBD2 (5 bases). This CDR3 region has 20 residues. The V gene's germline CDR1 is MNHEY and CDR2 SVGEGT. V was clipped by 2 bases and J by 1 base, with 24 bases between them. CDR3 amino acids: CASSYPFNAADREAKNIQYF. For the CDR3, the DNA is TGTGCCAGCAGTTACCCTTTCAACGCAGCCGATAGGGAGGCCAAAAACATTCAGTACTTC.

This clonotype was counted a few times. The genes are TRBV29-1 and TRBJ2-2; D unresolved. Per germline, CDR1 SQVTM and CDR2 ANQGSEA. CDR3 length: 13 amino acids. Trimming left V 4 bases short and J 1 base short, with 7 bases between. The CDR3 spells CSVVPKNTGELFF. DNA of the CDR3: TGCAGCGTTGTTCCCAAGAACACCGGGGAGCTGTTTTTT.

CDR3 sequence: CASNPSRGVRNNEQFF. The CDR3, as DNA: TGTGCCAGCAATCCCTCCCGGGGTGTTCGAAACAATGAGCAGTTCTTC. The chain couples TRBV6-2 or TRBV6-3 to TRBJ2-1; D perhaps matches TRBD2 (5 bases). Germline V gives CDR1 MNHEY, CDR2 SVGEGT. Trimming took off 7 bases at V and 5 bases at J, with 21 bases between the two ends. CDR3 length equals 16 residues.

This clonotype appeared a few times. This chain joins TRBV28 and TRBJ2-5; 13 nucleotides align to TRBD2. V was clipped by 5 bases and J by 5 bases; unmatched bases: 11. The CDR3 is 17 residues long. CDR1 is MDHEN and CDR2 is SYDVKM in the germline V gene. The CDR3 sequence is CASSPRLAGGSLETQYF. The CDR3 DNA reads TGTGCCAGCAGTCCTCGACTAGCGGGGGGCTCCCTGGAGACCCAGTACTTC.

This chain connects TRBV18 to TRBJ1-2; D not resolved. This CDR3 is 15 amino acids long. V was clipped by 2 bases and J by 8 bases, with 18 bases between them. The germline V gene encodes CDR1 KGHSH and CDR2 LQKENI. The CDR3 coding sequence is TGTGCCAGCTCACCATCCGTACAGCCCCCCTTCGGCTACACCTTC. It translates to CASSPSVQPPFGYTF.

The table lists this clonotype with a few counts. The DNA for the CDR3 is TGTGCCAGCAGTTACTCCACAGGGGGCTGGGCCGGGGAGCTGTTTTTT. Amino acids: CASSYSTGGWAGELFF. The rearrangement joins TRBV6-5 to TRBJ2-2; 9 bases are shared with TRBD1. This CDR3 comprises 16 residues. The junction had 5 bases not matched to a gene; V was cut back by 0 bases and J by 6 bases. Germline CDR1 is MNHEY and CDR2 is SVGAGI.

V usage is TRBV2 and J usage is TRBJ2-2; maybe TRBD1 (6 bases). CDR1 SNHLY and CDR2 FYNNEI come from the germline V gene. Trimming removed 6 bases at V and 1 base at J, with 9 bases between. CDR3 size: 14 residues. The CDR3 DNA reads as TGTGCCAGCAGATTGGGACAGAACACCGGGGAGCTGTTTTTT. Its protein product is CASRLGQNTGELFF.

This chain links TRBV7-9 with TRBJ1-2; weak D call: TRBD1 (5 bases). The length of the CDR3 is 16 residues. Trimming cost V 5 bases and J 3 bases, with 19 bases left between them. Germline assignment: CDR1 SEHNR and CDR2 FQNEAQ (reference sequence). The CDR3 is CASSIDAAGTDYGYTF. CDR3 nucleotides: TGTGCCAGCAGCATAGATGCCGCCGGGACGGACTATGGCTACACCTTC. Using reference TRBV7-9 and TRBJ1-2 for the parts outside the CDR3, the full variable domain is DTGVSQNPRHKITKRGQNVTFRCDPISEHNRLYWYRQTLGQGPEFLTYFQNEAQLEKSRLLSDRFSAERPKGSFSTLEIQRTEQGDSAMYLCASSIDAAGTDYGYTFGSGTRLTVV.